One sample yielded the 5 T cell receptor beta chains listed below, sequenced in a study of T cell changes during pregnancy in multiple sclerosis. TCRdb keeps only in-frame clones here, not all; method: immunoSEQ multiplex PCR. Among just under 70,000 clones, more than 80% were seen once, and the ten largest hold 0.65% to 0.9%. This sample comprised peripheral blood, obtained in the second trimester of pregnancy. Receptor source: a female donor with multiple sclerosis, enrolled in a pregnancy study.

The genes are TRBV5-6 and TRBJ2-1, with a tentative D call TRBD2 (5 bases). Trimming removed 1 base at V and 8 bases at J, with 16 bases between. The CDR3 runs 15 residues. Germline V lookup: CDR1 SGHDT, CDR2 YYEEEE. CDR3 nucleotide sequence: TGTGCCAGCAGCTTGAGGCCAACCGCCGGGGATGAGCAGTTCTTC. Amino acid sequence: CASSLRPTAGDEQFF.

V and J are TRBV15 and TRBJ2-7, with a possible D match to TRBD1 (6 bases). CDR3 size: 14 residues. V was pared by 1 base and J by 2 bases, with 9 bases between. Per the germline V gene, CDR1 is LNHNV and CDR2 is YYDKDF (reference sequence). CDR3: CATSRVTGPYEQYF. The CDR3 coding sequence is TGTGCCACCAGCAGAGTTACAGGGCCCTACGAGCAGTACTTC. Full variable domain (missing parts from reference TRBV15 and TRBJ2-7): DAMVIQNPRYQVTQFGKPVTLSCSQTLNHNVMYWYQQKSSQAPKLLFHYYDKDFNNEADTPDNFQSRRPNTSFCFLDIRSPGLGDTAMYLCATSRVTGPYEQYFGPGTRLTVT.

This sequence joins TRBV9 and TRBJ1-1; D is unresolved. Trimming removed 1 base at V and 1 base at J, with 8 bases between. CDR3 length: 14 residues. Germline lookup yields CDR1 SGDLS and CDR2 YYNGEE. CDR3 residues: CASSVHSQNTEAFF. The CDR3 DNA follows: TGTGCCAGCAGCGTACACAGCCAGAACACTGAAGCTTTCTTT.

The chain recombines TRBV7-3 with TRBJ2-1, with TRBD2 as a possible D gene (6 bases). Trimming removed 3 bases at V and 8 bases at J, with 11 bases between. This CDR3 contains 13 residues. The germline gives CDR1 SGHTA, CDR2 FQGTGA. The CDR3 DNA sequence: TGTGCCAGCAGCTTTAACCCGGGAGATGAGCAGTTCTTC. Amino acid sequence: CASSFNPGDEQFF.

The CDR3 loop reads CASSFGRGAPQLDTQYF. The CDR3 DNA is TGTGCCAGCAGCTTCGGGCGGGGGGCCCCCCAGTTAGATACGCAGTATTTT. V gene TRBV5-6 combines with J gene TRBJ2-3, with 8 bases lining up with TRBD2. Per the germline V gene, CDR1 is SGHDT and CDR2 is YYEEEE. The CDR3 runs to 17 residues. J lost 5 bases, V lost 2 bases, and 13 bases had no gene match.